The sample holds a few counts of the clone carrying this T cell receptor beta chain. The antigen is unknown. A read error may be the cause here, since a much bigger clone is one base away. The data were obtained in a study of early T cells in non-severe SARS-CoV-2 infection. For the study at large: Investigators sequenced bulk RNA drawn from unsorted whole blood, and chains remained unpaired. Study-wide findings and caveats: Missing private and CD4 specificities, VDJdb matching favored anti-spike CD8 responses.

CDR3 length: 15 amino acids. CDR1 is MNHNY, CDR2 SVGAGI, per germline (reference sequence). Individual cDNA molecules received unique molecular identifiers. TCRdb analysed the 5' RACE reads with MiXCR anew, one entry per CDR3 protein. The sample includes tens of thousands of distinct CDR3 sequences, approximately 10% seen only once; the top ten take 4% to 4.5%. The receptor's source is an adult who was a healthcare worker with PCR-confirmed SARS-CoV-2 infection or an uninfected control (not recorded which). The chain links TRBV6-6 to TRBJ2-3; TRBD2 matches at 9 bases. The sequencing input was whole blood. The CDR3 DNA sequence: TGTGTCAGCAGTACGGAAGGGCGGGAGGGCGATACGCAGTATTTT. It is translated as CVSSTEGREGDTQYF.